This TCR beta chain was captured in a study of IL-17A CD8 T cells in psoriatic arthritis synovium. Some background on the complete study: The goal of the study was to characterize the phenotype, molecular profile and function of synovial IL-17A+CD8+ T cells in the pathogenesis of psoriatic arthritis.

Remarks on this clone: Its antigen target is currently unknown. Base qualities are not recorded, but no much larger clone differs from it by a single base.

The CDR3 holds 14 amino acids from the cysteine to the phenylalanine. This entry keeps only the CDR3 DNA: 42 bases, framed from base 1. From V the trimming removes 1 base and from J it removes 4 bases, while the gene matches leave 1 base of the junction unaccounted for. CDR1 and CDR2, looked up from the germline V gene, are SGHTA and FQGTGA. After DNA extraction (Qiagen), TCRbeta V-D-J rearrangements underwent bias-controlled amplification and then high-throughput sequencing (immunoSEQ; Adaptive Biotech). Turning to the authors' computational methods: The immunoSEQ Analyzer platform was used for sequence-level analysis of productive sequences. Clonality was calculated as 1 minus Pielou's evenness, with values from 0 (highly polyclonal) to 1 (monoclonal). The Morisita index, ranging from 0 (no similarity) to 1 (complete similarity), was used to quantify repertoire overlap between subsets. The immuneACCESS repertoire file appears here via TCRdb, limited to in-frame rearrangements. These files lack a portion of the clones; in checked studies, under half of the deficit traces to unresolved V genes, and the cause of the others is not known. V and J calls and clone size are copied from that table; D and trimming were computed from the DNA. Counted in this sample were around 2,200 clones; approximately 68% of them appeared once. Together, the top ten hold approximately 15% of the sample.

CD3+ T cells isolated by magnetic separation were stimulated with PMA and ionomycin for 1.5 hours and then labeled using IL-17A and IFNgamma cytokine secretion assays. Synovial fluid effusions were aspirated from actively inflamed joints of psoriatic arthritis patients. Memory CD8+ T cells in synovial fluid were sorted patient by patient into Tc17 (IL-17A+) cells, bulk memory cells and Tc1 (IL-17A-IFNgamma+) cells in order to compare their TCR repertoires. The psoriatic arthritis patients fulfilled the Classification of Psoriatic Arthritis Study Group (CASPAR) criteria. After counterstaining with viability dye plus anti-CD3, CD8, CD14 and CD4 antibodies, the cytokine-secreting cells were sorted on a BD FACSAria. Sorted CD8+ T cell subsets from the synovial fluid of a few patients with psoriatic arthritis were subjected to TCRbeta sequencing. After isolation with Lymphoprep, synovial fluid mononuclear cells were cryopreserved in liquid nitrogen until use. Roughly 50% fetal calf serum and around 9.5% dimethyl sulfoxide were contained in the cryopreservation medium.

Results the study describes overall, beyond this receptor: In two patients, many Tc17 clones also appeared in the synovial Tc1 population, producing Morisita overlap indices above 0.75. Cells came from synovial fluid rather than synovial tissue, since no psoriatic arthritis synovial tissue samples were available. Although most synovial CD8+ subsets stayed polyclonal, some individual clones made up over 5% of the repertoire. Only a few patients were included in the TCR sequencing, a limited sample size that the authors acknowledged.

The specimen sequenced was IFN-gamma+ CD8+ T cells from synovial fluid. Taken with the paper, the label for cell subset or site translates to: IL-17A-IFNgamma+ memory CD8+ (Tc1) cells. The rearrangement combines TRBV7-3 with TRBJ2-1; TRBD2 lines up with 7 middle nucleotides. The source of this sequence is a human donor with psoriatic arthritis. Read as DNA, the sequence is TGTGCCAGCAGCTTAAACGGGGGGTACAATGAGCAGTTCTTC. It codes for CASSLNGGYNEQFF.